This T cell receptor beta chain was recovered during a study of radiotherapy plus CTLA-4 blockade in lung cancer. On the study more broadly: In 18% of patients, objective responses were seen; about 30% had disease control. The study's findings and limits: Together with interferon-beta, which increased in serum after radiation, early dynamic changes in blood T cell clones were reportedly the best predictors of response. Tumor-derived TCR clones expanded in blood after radiotherapy plus ipilimumab.

Germline loops: CDR1 MRHNA, CDR2 SNTAGT. This CDR3 has 14 residues. Trimming took off 0 bases at V and 13 bases at J, with 16 bases between the two ends. The study treated chemo-refractory metastatic non-small-cell lung cancer patients with focal radiation plus ipilimumab CTLA-4 blockade. Generated by immunoSEQ multiplex PCR, the TCRdb table keeps only in-frame clones and is missing some. In the table there are 34,000 or so clones, around 74% of which are singletons. This clone was counted between two and nine times. Its antigen remains unknown. The rearrangement uses TRBV6-4 and TRBJ2-1; D possibly corresponds to TRBD2 (6 bases). The TCR originated in a human donor with non-small cell lung cancer that progressed on radiotherapy plus ipilimumab. The sample in question was peripheral blood, obtained from a patient treated with radiotherapy plus ipilimumab. The chain's CDR3 is CASSDSITGVGQFF. In nucleotides, the CDR3 is TGTGCCAGCAGTGACTCGATTACGGGGGTGGGACAGTTCTTC.